These 9 T cell receptor beta chains share one sample of origin, sequenced in a study of blood T cell repertoires in COVID-19. Data came from immunoSEQ multiplex PCR; TCRdb stores just in-frame clones and leaves some out. The sample lists fewer than 250,000 clones, over 80% occurring once. Sequencing was done on a sample of PBMCs or T cells enriched from blood (not recorded which). The receptors were sampled from a woman in her twenties or thirties with acute COVID-19.

Of note for this clone: A junction boundary mismatches the germline segment, possibly from a read error. The chain has TRBV12-3 or TRBV12-4 and TRBJ1-1; the match to TRBD1 covers 9 bases. The CDR3 has 12 residues. CDR3 in amino acids: CASSLLDRGEVF. The CDR3 nucleotides read TGTGCCAGCAGTCTCCTCGACAGGGGGGAGGTCTTT.

This chain links TRBV12-3 or TRBV12-4 with TRBJ2-3; the D gene is possibly TRBD2 (6 bases). Deletions cut 3 bases from V and 8 bases from J, with 9 bases between. The CDR3 is made up of 12 amino acids. The CDR3 DNA reads TGTGCCAGCAGTTTCGGAGGGCGTACGCAGTATTTT. It is translated as CASSFGGRTQYF.

This chain connects TRBV11-2 to TRBJ2-1; possible D gene TRBD2, 6 bases. From germline, CDR1 is SGHAT and CDR2 FQNNGV. There are 17 residues in the CDR3. Trimming removed 5 bases at V and 9 bases at J, with 26 bases between. The CDR3, as DNA: TGTGCCAGCAGCCGAAGATCCCCTGTCGGGGGTTCGGGTGAGCAGTTCTTC. Protein sequence: CASSRRSPVGGSGEQFF.

The CDR3 is CASSLDSLNTEAFF. CDR3 sequence (DNA): TGTGCCAGCAGCTTAGACAGCTTGAACACTGAAGCTTTCTTT. V gene TRBV5-6 combines with J gene TRBJ1-1; D possibly corresponds to TRBD1 (5 bases). The V end was cut by 2 bases, the J end by 0 bases, with 8 bases between. Germline CDR1 reads SGHDT; CDR2 reads YYEEEE. The CDR3 totals 14 residues.

CDR3 DNA sequence: TGTGCCAGCAGCTTAGGAGAAATACAGGGGCGGAATGGCTACACCTTC. As protein: CASSLGEIQGRNGYTF. This chain uses TRBV7-9 with TRBJ1-2, with 7 bases aligning to TRBD1. The CDR3 totals 16 residues. Germline CDR1 is SEHNR and CDR2 is FQNEAQ (reference sequence). The V and J ends lost 1 base and 6 bases, in that order; junction bases with no gene match: 11.

The chain couples TRBV19 to TRBJ1-1; D is unclear. V was trimmed by 4 bases and J by 5 bases, leaving 14 bases between them. CDR1 and CDR2 (germline): LNHDA, SQIVND (reference sequence). This CDR3 region has 14 residues. Here the CDR3 DNA reads TGTGCCAGTAGTAAACAGAGTTCTGGTACTGAAGCTTTCTTT. Encoded protein: CASSKQSSGTEAFF.

The chain has TRBV18 and TRBJ2-2; D remains unclear. Germline V gene data show CDR1 as KGHSH and CDR2 as LQKENI. CDR3 size: 15 residues. Trimming stripped 3 bases from V and 3 bases from J, with 11 bases between. CDR3 sequence (DNA): TGTGCCAGCTCACCCCTCGAGCGATACACCGGGGAGCTGTTTTTT. Translation: CASSPLERYTGELFF.

The rearrangement joins TRBV7-9 to TRBJ2-1, with unresolved D. Trimming cost V 5 bases and J 7 bases, with 3 bases left between them. Per the germline V gene, CDR1 is SEHNR and CDR2 is FQNEAQ (reference sequence). The CDR3 consists of 10 residues. The CDR3 coding sequence is TGTGCCAGCAGCATAAATGAGCAGTTCTTC. Amino acids: CASSINEQFF.

This chain joins TRBV11-2 and TRBJ2-5, with D perhaps matching TRBD2 (7 bases). Trimming stripped 2 bases from V and 5 bases from J, with 18 bases between. Per the germline V gene, CDR1 is SGHAT and CDR2 is FQNNGV. The CDR3 is 16 residues long. This chain's CDR3 is CASSLLRGAGAETQYF. Here the CDR3 DNA reads TGTGCCAGCAGCTTACTCCGGGGGGCAGGGGCCGAGACCCAGTACTTC.